This T cell receptor (beta chain) was captured by sequencing in a study of blood T cell repertoires in COVID-19. Source study methods: Counts of nucleated cells, estimated from reference gene primer amplification, were obtained. Clones were read by immunoSEQ multiplex PCR, and TCRdb kept only the in-frame ones, dropping some. V and J calls and clone size come straight from that table; D and trimming were deduced from the DNA. The sample shows around 230,000 clones, approximately 82% of them seen only once. This clonotype was sampled from a man aged 40-49 years who had recovered from COVID-19. Sample: peripheral blood.

DNA of the CDR3: TGTGCCAGCCCCCCGGGCGAGGGAATAATCTATGGCTACACCTTC. This sequence encodes CASPPGEGIIYGYTF. This chain uses TRBV2 with TRBJ1-2; D gene uncertain. The V and J ends lost 8 bases and 4 bases respectively, with 20 bases between them. Germline CDR1 is SNHLY and CDR2 is FYNNEI. The CDR3 consists of 15 residues. Full variable domain (remainder filled in from reference TRBV2 and TRBJ1-2): EPEVTQTPSHQVTQMGQEVILRCVPISNHLYFYWYRQILGQKVEFLVSFYNNEISEKSEIFDDQFSVERPDGSNFTLKIRSTKLEDSAMYFCASPPGEGIIYGYTFGSGTRLTVV.